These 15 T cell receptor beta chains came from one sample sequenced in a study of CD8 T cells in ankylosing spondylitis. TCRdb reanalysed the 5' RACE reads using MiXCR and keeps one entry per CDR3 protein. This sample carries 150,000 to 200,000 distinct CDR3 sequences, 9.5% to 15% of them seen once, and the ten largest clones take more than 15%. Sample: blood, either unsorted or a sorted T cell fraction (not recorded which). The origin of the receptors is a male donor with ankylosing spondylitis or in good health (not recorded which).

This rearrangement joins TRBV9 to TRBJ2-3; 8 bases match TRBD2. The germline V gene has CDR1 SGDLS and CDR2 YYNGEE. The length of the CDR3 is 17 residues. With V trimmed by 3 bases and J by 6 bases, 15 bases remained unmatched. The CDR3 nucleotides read TGTGCCAGCAGCGCCTGGGGCAGCGGGGGCCCAGGGGATACGCAGTATTTT. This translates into CASSAWGSGGPGDTQYF.

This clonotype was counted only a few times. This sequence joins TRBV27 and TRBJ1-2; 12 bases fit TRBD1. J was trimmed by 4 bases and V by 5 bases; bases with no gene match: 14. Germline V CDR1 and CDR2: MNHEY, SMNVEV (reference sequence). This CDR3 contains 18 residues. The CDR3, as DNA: TGTGCCAGCAGTCCATACCCGGGACAGGGGGCTACGCTCTATGGCTACACCTTC. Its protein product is CASSPYPGQGATLYGYTF.

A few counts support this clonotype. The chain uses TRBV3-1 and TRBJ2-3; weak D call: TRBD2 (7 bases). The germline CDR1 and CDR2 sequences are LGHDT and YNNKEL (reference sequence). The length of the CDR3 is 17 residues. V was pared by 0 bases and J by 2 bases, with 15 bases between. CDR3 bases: TGTGCCAGCAGCCAAGATGTAGTGGGGGGGCCCACAGATACGCAGTATTTT. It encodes CASSQDVVGGPTDTQYF.

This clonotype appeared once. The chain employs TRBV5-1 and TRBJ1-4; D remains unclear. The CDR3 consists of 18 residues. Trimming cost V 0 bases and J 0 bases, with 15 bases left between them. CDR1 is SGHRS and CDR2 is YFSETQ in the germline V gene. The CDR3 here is CASSLVGQVESTNEKLFF. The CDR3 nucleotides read TGCGCCAGCAGCTTGGTTGGCCAGGTAGAATCAACTAATGAAAAACTGTTTTTT.

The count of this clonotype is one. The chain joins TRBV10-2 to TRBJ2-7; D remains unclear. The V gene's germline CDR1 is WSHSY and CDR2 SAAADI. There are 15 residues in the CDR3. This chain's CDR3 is CALYPRASLVYEQYF. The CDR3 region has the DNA TGCGCACTCTACCCCCGGGCCTCCCTCGTCTACGAGCAGTACTTC.

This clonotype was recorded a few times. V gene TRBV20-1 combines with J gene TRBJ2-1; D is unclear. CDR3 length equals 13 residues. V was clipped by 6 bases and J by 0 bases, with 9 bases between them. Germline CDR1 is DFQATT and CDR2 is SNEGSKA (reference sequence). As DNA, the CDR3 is TGCAGTGCCGACCGTAGCTCCTACAATGAGCAGTTCTTC. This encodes CSADRSSYNEQFF.

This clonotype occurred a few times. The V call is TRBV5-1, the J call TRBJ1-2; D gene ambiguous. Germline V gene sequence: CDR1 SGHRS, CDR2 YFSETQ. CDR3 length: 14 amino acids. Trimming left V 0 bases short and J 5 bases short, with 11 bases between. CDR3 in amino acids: CASSLEWGEYGYTF. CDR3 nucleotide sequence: TGCGCCAGCAGCTTGGAATGGGGAGAATATGGCTACACCTTC.

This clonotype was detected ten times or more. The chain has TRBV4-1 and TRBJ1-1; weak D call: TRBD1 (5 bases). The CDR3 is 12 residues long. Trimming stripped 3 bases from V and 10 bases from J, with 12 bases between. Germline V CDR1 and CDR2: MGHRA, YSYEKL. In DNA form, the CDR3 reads TGCGCCAGCAGCCACCGAGACGGGGGAGCTTTCTTT. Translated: CASSHRDGGAFF.

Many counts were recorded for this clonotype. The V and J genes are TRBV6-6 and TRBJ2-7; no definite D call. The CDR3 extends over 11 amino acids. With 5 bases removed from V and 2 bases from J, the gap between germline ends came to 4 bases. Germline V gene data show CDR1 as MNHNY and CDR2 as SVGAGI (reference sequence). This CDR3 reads CASSTTYEQYF. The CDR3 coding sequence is TGTGCCAGCAGTACGACCTACGAGCAGTACTTC.

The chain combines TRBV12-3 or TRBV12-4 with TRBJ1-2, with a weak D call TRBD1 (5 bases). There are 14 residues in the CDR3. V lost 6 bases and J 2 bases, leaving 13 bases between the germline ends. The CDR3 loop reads CASSGRGGNYGYTF. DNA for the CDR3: TGTGCCAGCAGCGGGCGTGGGGGAAACTATGGCTACACCTTC.

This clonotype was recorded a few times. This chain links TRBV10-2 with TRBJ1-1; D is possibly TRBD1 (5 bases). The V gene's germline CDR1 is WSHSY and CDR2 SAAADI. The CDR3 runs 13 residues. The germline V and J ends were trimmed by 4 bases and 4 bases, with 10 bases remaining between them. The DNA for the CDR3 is TGCGCCAGCAGTGGGGGGTTGAGCACTGAAGCTTTCTTT. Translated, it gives CASSGGLSTEAFF.

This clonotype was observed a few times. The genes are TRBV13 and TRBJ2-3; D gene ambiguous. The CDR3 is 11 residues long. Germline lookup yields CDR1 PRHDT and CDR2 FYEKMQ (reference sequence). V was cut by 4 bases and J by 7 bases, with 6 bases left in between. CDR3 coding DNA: TGTGCCAGCAGCTCGATGAATACGCAGTATTTT. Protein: CASSSMNTQYF.

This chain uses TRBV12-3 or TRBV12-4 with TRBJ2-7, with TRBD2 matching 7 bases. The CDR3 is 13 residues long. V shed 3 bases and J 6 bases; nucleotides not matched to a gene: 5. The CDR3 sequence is CASSFGAGVEQYF. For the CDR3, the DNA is TGTGCCAGCAGTTTTGGGGCGGGGGTCGAGCAGTACTTC.

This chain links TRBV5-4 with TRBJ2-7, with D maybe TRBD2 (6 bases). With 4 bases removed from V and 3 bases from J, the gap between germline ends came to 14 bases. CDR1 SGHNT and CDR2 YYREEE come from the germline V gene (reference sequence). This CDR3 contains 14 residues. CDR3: CASSTGEANYEQYF. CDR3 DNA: TGTGCCAGCAGCACGGGGGAGGCCAACTACGAGCAGTACTTC.

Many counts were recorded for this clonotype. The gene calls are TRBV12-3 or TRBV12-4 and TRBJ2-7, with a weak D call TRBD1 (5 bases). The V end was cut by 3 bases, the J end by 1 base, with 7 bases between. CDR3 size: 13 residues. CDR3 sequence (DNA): TGTGCCAGCAGTTTGGGGCTATCCTACGAGCAGTACTTC. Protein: CASSLGLSYEQYF.